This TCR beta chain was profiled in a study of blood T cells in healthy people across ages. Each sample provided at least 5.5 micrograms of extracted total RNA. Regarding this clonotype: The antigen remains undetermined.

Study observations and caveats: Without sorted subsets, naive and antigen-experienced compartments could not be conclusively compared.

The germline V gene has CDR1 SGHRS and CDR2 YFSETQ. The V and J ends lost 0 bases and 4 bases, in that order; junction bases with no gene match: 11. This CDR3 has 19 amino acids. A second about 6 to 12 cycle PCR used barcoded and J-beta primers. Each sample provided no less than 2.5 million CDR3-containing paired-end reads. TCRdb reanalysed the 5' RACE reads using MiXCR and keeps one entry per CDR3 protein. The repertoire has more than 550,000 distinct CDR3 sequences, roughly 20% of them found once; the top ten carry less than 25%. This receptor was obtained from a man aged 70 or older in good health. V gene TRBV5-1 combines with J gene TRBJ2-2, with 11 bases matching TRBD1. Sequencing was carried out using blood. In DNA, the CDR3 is TGCGCCAGCAGCTTGGCCCACCTGGACAGGGGGCGTTTCACCGGGGAGCTGTTTTTT. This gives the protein CASSLAHLDRGRFTGELFF.